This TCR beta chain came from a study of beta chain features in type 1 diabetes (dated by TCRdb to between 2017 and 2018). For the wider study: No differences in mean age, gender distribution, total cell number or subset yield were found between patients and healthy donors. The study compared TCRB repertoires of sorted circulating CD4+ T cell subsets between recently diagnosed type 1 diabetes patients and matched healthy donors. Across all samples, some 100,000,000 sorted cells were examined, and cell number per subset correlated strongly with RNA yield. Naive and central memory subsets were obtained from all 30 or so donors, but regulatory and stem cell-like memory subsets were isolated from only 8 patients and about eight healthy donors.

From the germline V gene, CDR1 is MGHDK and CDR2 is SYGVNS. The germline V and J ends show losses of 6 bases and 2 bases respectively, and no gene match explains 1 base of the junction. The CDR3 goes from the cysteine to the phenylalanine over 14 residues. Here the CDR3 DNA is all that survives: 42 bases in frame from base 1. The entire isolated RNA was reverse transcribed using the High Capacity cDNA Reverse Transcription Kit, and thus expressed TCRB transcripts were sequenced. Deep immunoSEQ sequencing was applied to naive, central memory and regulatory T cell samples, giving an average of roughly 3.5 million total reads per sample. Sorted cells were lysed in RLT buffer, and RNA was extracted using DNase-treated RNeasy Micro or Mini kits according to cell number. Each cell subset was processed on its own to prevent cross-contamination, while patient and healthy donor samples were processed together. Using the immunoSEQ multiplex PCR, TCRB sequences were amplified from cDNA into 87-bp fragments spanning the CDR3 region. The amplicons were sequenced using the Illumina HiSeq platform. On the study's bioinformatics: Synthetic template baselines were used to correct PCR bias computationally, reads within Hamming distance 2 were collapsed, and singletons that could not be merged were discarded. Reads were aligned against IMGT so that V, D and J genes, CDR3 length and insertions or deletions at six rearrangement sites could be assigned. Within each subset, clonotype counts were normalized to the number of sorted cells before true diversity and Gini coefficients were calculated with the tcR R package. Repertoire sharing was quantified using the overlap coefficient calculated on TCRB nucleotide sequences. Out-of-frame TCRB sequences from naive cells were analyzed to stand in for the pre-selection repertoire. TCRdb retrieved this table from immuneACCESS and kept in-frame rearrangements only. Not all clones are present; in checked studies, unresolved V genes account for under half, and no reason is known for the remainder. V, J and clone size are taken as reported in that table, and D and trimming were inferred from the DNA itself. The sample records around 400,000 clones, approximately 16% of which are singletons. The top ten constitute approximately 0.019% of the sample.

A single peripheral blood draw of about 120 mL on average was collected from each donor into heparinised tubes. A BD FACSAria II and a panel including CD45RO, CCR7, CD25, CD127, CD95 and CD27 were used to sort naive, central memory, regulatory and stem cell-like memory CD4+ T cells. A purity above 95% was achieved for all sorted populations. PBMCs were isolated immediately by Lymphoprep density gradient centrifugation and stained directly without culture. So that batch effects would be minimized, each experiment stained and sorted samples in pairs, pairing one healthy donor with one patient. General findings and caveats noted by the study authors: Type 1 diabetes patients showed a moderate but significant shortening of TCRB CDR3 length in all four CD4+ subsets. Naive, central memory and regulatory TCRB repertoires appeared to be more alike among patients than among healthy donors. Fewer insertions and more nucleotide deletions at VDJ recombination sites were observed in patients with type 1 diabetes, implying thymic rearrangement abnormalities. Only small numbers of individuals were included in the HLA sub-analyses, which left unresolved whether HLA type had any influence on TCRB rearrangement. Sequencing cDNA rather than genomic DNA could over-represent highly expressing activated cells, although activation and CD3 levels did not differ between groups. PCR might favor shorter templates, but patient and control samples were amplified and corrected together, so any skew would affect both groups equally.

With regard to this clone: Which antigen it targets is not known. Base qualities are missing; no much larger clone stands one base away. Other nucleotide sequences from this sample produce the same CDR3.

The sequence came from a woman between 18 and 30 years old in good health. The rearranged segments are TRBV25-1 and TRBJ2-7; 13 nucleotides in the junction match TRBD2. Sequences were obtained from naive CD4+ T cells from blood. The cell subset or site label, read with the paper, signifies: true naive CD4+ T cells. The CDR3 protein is CASSGTSGTYEQYF. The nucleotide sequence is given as TGTGCCAGCAGCGGGACTAGCGGGACCTACGAGCAGTACTTC.